This is a list of T cell receptor beta chains from one sample in a study of technical replicates of blood from several donors. Repertoires were generated with immunoSEQ multiplex PCR, while TCRdb's copy carries only in-frame clones and drops some. This table has 75,000 to 95,000 clones, 80% to 95% appearing once. The sequenced sample was T cells isolated from PBMCs. The receptors shown here come from a human donor in good health. Both conserved end residues are part of each CDR3. D genes are given only for firm matches. Clone sizes are given selectively: once, few, many, or a class where the clone is expanded.

D gene	V gene	clone size	J gene	CDR3 protein	CDR3 DNA
-	TRBV5-1	-	TRBJ1-5	CASSLGDNQPQHF	TGCGCCAGCAGCTTGGGCGATAATCAGCCCCAGCATTTT
-	TRBV18	-	TRBJ1-1	CASSPDRLNTEAFF	TGTGCCAGCTCACCGGACAGACTTAACACTGAAGCTTTCTTT
-	TRBV6-6	-	TRBJ1-1	CASKGQTNTEAFF	TGTGCCAGCAAGGGACAAACGAACACTGAAGCTTTCTTT
TRBD1	TRBV28	-	TRBJ1-5	CASRTTGTGLGQPQHF	TGTGCCAGCAGAACAACCGGGACAGGGCTAGGACAGCCCCAGCATTTT
-	TRBV2	once	TRBJ2-3	CASSETGLSDTQYF	TGTGCCAGCAGTGAAACGGGGTTGTCAGATACGCAGTATTTT
TRBD2	TRBV2	-	TRBJ2-7	CASATSGTYSYEQYF	TGTGCCAGTGCGACTAGCGGGACCTACTCCTACGAGCAGTACTTC
-	TRBV11-2	-	TRBJ1-1	CASSLAVEAFF	TGTGCCAGCAGCTTGGCCGTTGAAGCTTTCTTT
-	TRBV7-9	-	TRBJ2-7	CASSLGYRETDYEQYF	TGTGCCAGCAGCTTAGGATACAGGGAAACGGACTACGAGCAGTACTTC
-	TRBV9	-	TRBJ1-3	CASSVGGGGSGNTIYF	TGTGCCAGCAGCGTAGGGGGCGGGGGATCAGGAAACACCATATATTTT
-	TRBV2	-	TRBJ2-7	CASDGPRSGIYEQYF	TGTGCCAGCGACGGGCCTCGAAGCGGAATCTACGAGCAGTACTTC
-	TRBV6-1	-	TRBJ1-2	CASSQGLGGRF	TGTGCCAGCAGTCAAGGGTTGGGGGGTCGCTTC
-	TRBV21-1	-	TRBJ2-3	CASSNIGREEGDTQYF	TGTGCCAGCAGCAATATCGGGCGGGAGGAAGGAGATACGCAGTATTTT
TRBD1	TRBV6-5	once	TRBJ2-7	CASSWGQGRNEQYF	TGTGCCAGCAGTTGGGGACAGGGACGCAACGAGCAGTACTTC
TRBD2	TRBV27	-	TRBJ2-3	CASSFAAGDTDTQYF	TGTGCCAGCAGTTTTGCGGCGGGGGATACAGATACGCAGTATTTT
TRBD2	TRBV13	-	TRBJ2-3	CASSLSLAGTDTQYF	TGTGCCAGCAGCTTATCCCTAGCGGGGACAGATACGCAGTATTTT
-	TRBV11-3	-	TRBJ2-2	CASSLEFGLGNTGELFF	TGTGCCAGCAGCCTAGAGTTCGGGTTGGGGAACACCGGGGAGCTGTTTTTT
TRBD2	TRBV23-1	-	TRBJ2-3	CASSHAGGRTDTQYF	TGCGCCAGCAGTCATGCGGGAGGGCGCACAGATACGCAGTATTTT
-	TRBV7-9	-	TRBJ1-2	CASSPGDYGYTF	TGTGCCAGCAGCCCAGGGGACTATGGCTACACCTTC
TRBD1	TRBV5-1	-	TRBJ1-5	CASSTGQGSNQPQHF	TGCGCCAGCAGCACCGGACAGGGGAGCAATCAGCCCCAGCATTTT
-	TRBV2	-	TRBJ1-6	CASSLILKTGLGALGSYNSPLHF	TGTGCCAGCAGTCTTATTCTGAAGACCGGGTTGGGAGCGCTCGGCTCCTATAATTCACCCCTCCACTTT
TRBD2	TRBV10-3	-	TRBJ2-2	CAISDGLAENTGELFF	TGTGCCATCAGTGATGGACTAGCGGAAAACACCGGGGAGCTGTTTTTT
-	TRBV7-9	once	TRBJ2-7	CASSLGHGQREQYF	TGTGCCAGCAGCCTTGGACACGGTCAACGAGAGCAGTACTTC
-	TRBV11-2	-	TRBJ2-7	CASSPTESYEQYF	TGTGCCAGCAGCCCGACAGAATCCTACGAGCAGTACTTC
TRBD2	TRBV5-4	-	TRBJ2-1	CASSPLGWEGEQFF	TGTGCCAGCAGCCCACTGGGTTGGGAGGGTGAGCAGTTCTTC
-	TRBV11-1	few	TRBJ1-5	CASSRGAGGDSNQPQHF	TGTGCCAGCAGCCGCGGAGCAGGAGGGGATAGCAATCAGCCCCAGCATTTT
-	TRBV7-6	few	TRBJ2-7	CASSLSRGQSSYEQYF	TGTGCCAGCAGCCTAAGTCGAGGCCAGAGCTCCTACGAGCAGTACTTC
-	TRBV29-1	-	TRBJ2-1	CSVIIPAGRWQFF	TGCAGCGTGATTATCCCTGCGGGCCGCTGGCAGTTCTTC
TRBD1	TRBV7-2	once	TRBJ1-4	CASSRQGGTNEKLFF	TGTGCCAGCAGCCGACAGGGGGGGACTAATGAAAAACTGTTTTTT
-	TRBV19	-	TRBJ1-1	CASSLYGLRASITEAFF	TGTGCCAGTAGTTTATACGGGCTCAGGGCGTCTATCACTGAAGCTTTCTTT
-	TRBV6-1	-	TRBJ2-5	CASSEAGQETQYF	TGTGCCAGCAGTGAAGCCGGGCAAGAGACCCAGTACTTC
TRBD1	TRBV5-6	once	TRBJ1-5	CASSLDGTGGGNQPQHF	TGTGCCAGCAGCTTGGATGGGACAGGGGGGGGCAATCAGCCCCAGCATTTT